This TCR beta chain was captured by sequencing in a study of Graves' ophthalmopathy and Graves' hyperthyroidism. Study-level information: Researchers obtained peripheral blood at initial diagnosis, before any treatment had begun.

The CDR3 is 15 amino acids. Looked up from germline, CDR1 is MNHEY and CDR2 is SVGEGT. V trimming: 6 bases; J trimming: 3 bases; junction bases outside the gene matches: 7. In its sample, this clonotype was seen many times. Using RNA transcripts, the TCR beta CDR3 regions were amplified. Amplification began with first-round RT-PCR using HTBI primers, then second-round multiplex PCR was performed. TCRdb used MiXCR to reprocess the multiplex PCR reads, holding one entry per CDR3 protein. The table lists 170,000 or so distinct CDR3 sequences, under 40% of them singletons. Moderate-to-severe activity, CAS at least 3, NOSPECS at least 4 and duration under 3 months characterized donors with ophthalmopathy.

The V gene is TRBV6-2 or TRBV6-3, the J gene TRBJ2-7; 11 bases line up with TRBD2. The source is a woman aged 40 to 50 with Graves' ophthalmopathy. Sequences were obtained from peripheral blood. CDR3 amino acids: CASRKLLAGDYEQYF. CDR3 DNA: TGTGCCAGCAGAAAATTACTAGCGGGAGACTACGAGCAGTACTTC.